Listed below are T cell receptor beta chains from one sample, sequenced in a study of early T cells in non-severe SARS-CoV-2 infection. TCRdb redid the calling of the 5' RACE reads with MiXCR, one entry per CDR3 protein. This table has 80,000 or so distinct CDR3 sequences, roughly 10% appearing once. The sequences come from whole blood, collected at baseline. These TCRs come from an adult who was a healthcare worker with PCR-confirmed SARS-CoV-2 infection or an uninfected control (not recorded which). CDR3s include the opening cysteine and the closing phenylalanine or tryptophan. D genes are given only for firm matches. Clone size is stated in some rows and not others, as once, few, many or a class when expanded.

abundance	d_gene	v_gene	j_gene	CDR3aa	CDR3nt
-	TRBD1	TRBV11-2	TRBJ2-7	CASSFGTGRSYEQYF	TGTGCCAGCAGCTTCGGGACAGGGCGCTCCTACGAGCAGTACTTC
many	-	TRBV6-1	TRBJ1-6	CASSEASPGRSPLHF	TGTGCCAGCAGTGAAGCGAGTCCGGGGCGGTCACCCCTCCACTTT
few	-	TRBV11-2	TRBJ2-2	CASSFGPGAGELFF	TGTGCCAGCAGCTTTGGACCCGGCGCCGGGGAGCTGTTTTTT
-	TRBD1	TRBV29-1	TRBJ2-2	CSVAGTVNTGELFF	TGCAGCGTTGCGGGGACAGTGAACACCGGGGAGCTGTTTTTT
many	-	TRBV19	TRBJ2-1	CASGDLYNEQFF	TGTGCCAGTGGGGACCTCTACAATGAGCAGTTCTTC
many	TRBD1	TRBV7-9	TRBJ1-2	CASSLVGQGANYGYTF	TGTGCCAGCAGCTTAGTAGGACAGGGAGCTAACTATGGCTACACCTTC
few	TRBD1	TRBV12-3/TRBV12-4	TRBJ2-5	CASSHPGQQETQYF	TGTGCCAGCAGTCACCCGGGACAGCAAGAGACCCAGTACTTC
-	-	TRBV2	TRBJ2-1	CASSEIAGYEQFF	TGTGCCAGCAGTGAAATTGCAGGGTACGAGCAGTTCTTC
few	-	TRBV11-1	TRBJ1-3	CASSFSRFPSGNTIYF	TGTGCCAGCAGCTTCAGCAGGTTCCCATCTGGAAACACCATATATTTT
-	TRBD1	TRBV6-6	TRBJ2-1	CASSYVTGGEQFF	TGTGCCAGCAGTTACGTGACAGGGGGTGAGCAGTTCTTC
few	-	TRBV2	TRBJ2-7	CASTVDTEGSYEQYF	TGTGCCAGCACCGTGGACACGGAGGGTTCCTACGAGCAGTACTTC
-	-	TRBV5-1	TRBJ2-2	CASSLGTKTGELFF	TGCGCCAGCAGCTTGGGGACTAAAACCGGGGAGCTGTTTTTT
-	TRBD1	TRBV20-1	TRBJ1-1	CSAGTGYTEAFF	TGCAGTGCCGGGACAGGATACACTGAAGCTTTCTTT
-	-	TRBV29-1	TRBJ2-7	CSVEEAALPYEQYF	TGCAGCGTTGAAGAGGCCGCCCTCCCCTACGAGCAGTACTTC
-	TRBD1	TRBV6-6	TRBJ1-1	CASSYTIPTLVRGRDTEAFF	TGTGCCAGCAGTTATACAATCCCGACCCTGGTCAGGGGGCGAGACACTGAAGCTTTCTTT
many	-	TRBV29-1	TRBJ2-7	CSVARDFYEQYF	TGCAGCGTTGCCCGGGACTTCTACGAGCAGTACTTC
many	-	TRBV28	TRBJ2-7	CAINRLGTKTYEQYF	TGTGCCATTAACCGCCTCGGGACAAAAACCTACGAGCAGTACTTC
many	-	TRBV6-2/TRBV6-3	TRBJ2-7	CASINGGGYEQYF	TGTGCCAGCATCAATGGAGGGGGGTACGAGCAGTACTTC
-	-	TRBV28	TRBJ2-3	CASSFRDGGTDTQYF	TGTGCCAGCAGTTTCCGGGACGGCGGCACAGATACGCAGTATTTT
-	-	TRBV12-3/TRBV12-4	TRBJ1-5	CASSVQAGNQPQHF	TGTGCCAGCAGTGTACAGGCTGGGAATCAGCCCCAGCATTTT
many	-	TRBV4-2	TRBJ1-5	CASSQEGGGFNQPQHF	TGTGCCAGCAGCCAAGAAGGGGGGGGCTTCAATCAGCCCCAGCATTTT
many	-	TRBV18	TRBJ1-6	CASSPMGENSPLHF	TGTGCCAGCTCACCAATGGGCGAGAATTCACCCCTCCACTTT
-	-	TRBV28	TRBJ1-6	CASAGSGSPLHF	TGTGCCAGCGCCGGGTCGGGTTCACCCCTCCACTTT
few	-	TRBV7-2	TRBJ2-1	CASSLQTINEQFF	TGTGCCAGCAGCCTTCAGACCATAAATGAGCAGTTCTTC
few	-	TRBV6-6	TRBJ2-1	CASSYLATEQFF	TGTGCCAGCAGTTACTTAGCGACAGAGCAGTTCTTC
-	-	TRBV7-2	TRBJ2-4	CASSQSGSVAKNIQYF	TGTGCCAGCAGCCAAAGTGGGTCCGTAGCCAAAAACATTCAGTACTTC
many	TRBD2	TRBV7-8	TRBJ2-7	CASSRGGTSGDSYEQYF	TGTGCCAGCAGCCGGGGCGGGACTAGCGGGGACTCCTACGAGCAGTACTTC
few	-	TRBV28	TRBJ2-3	CASSGPRALDTQYF	TGTGCCAGCAGCGGCCCTAGAGCATTGGATACGCAGTATTTT
few	-	TRBV11-2	TRBJ1-6	CASSRNGKDSPLHF	TGTGCCAGCAGCAGAAACGGGAAAGATTCACCCCTCCACTTT
few	-	TRBV5-6	TRBJ1-4	CASSYLGSANEKLFF	TGTGCCAGCAGCTATTTAGGTTCAGCTAATGAAAAACTGTTTTTT